The 18 T cell receptor beta chains reported below all come from one sample, sequenced in a study of T cell repertoires in cytomegalovirus infection. Each CDR3 protein is one row after TCRdb ran MiXCR on the reads. The repertoire holds hundreds of thousands of distinct CDR3 sequences, with 8% to 9.5% as singletons. What was sequenced was PBMCs. These receptors originate from a human donor in good health (CMV status not recorded). Some clones in this sample may be carry-over from other donors' samples.

This clonotype has at least ten counts. This CDR3 is CASSPGLAGVIGETQYF. The DNA of the CDR3 is TGTGCCAGCAGTCCGGGACTAGCGGGAGTTATAGGAGAGACCCAGTACTTC. The rearrangement uses TRBV27 and TRBJ2-5; TRBD2 agrees at 14 bases. The germline gives CDR1 MNHEY, CDR2 SMNVEV (reference sequence). J lost 4 bases, V lost 5 bases, and 9 bases had no gene match. The CDR3 spans 17 residues.

This clonotype was counted at least ten times. The chain has TRBV19 and TRBJ1-6; the D gene is possibly TRBD1 (6 bases). CDR3 length: 19 residues. CDR1 and CDR2 (germline): LNHDA, SQIVND (reference sequence). V was trimmed by 3 bases and J by 0 bases, leaving 18 bases between them. In DNA form, the CDR3 reads TGTGCCAGTAGTATGACACAGGGTTCGAGAAGCTCCTATAATTCACCCCTCCACTTT. Its protein product is CASSMTQGSRSSYNSPLHF.

This clonotype was detected once. With a much larger clone just one base away, this may be a read error. Since no conserved phenylalanine or tryptophan closes the CDR3, a read error is the likely cause. The chain joins TRBV7-9 to TRBJ2-7; TRBD1 matches at 7 bases. The CDR3 spans 15 residues. Germline CDR1 is SEHNR and CDR2 is FQNEAQ (reference sequence). With 2 bases clipped from V and 2 bases from J, the junction kept 6 bases outside the gene matches. CDR3 sequence: CASSLSRQGTYEQYS. CDR3 sequence (DNA): TGTGCCAGCAGCTTATCTAGACAGGGTACCTACGAGCAGTACTCC.

A few counts support this clonotype. The J gene is TRBJ2-5, the V gene TRBV10-3; D gene uncertain. CDR1 and CDR2 (germline): ENHRY, SYGVKD. The CDR3 spans 11 residues. The V end lost 10 bases, the J end lost 6 bases, and 12 bases lay between the germline ends. CDR3 loop: CATGLEKTQYF. The CDR3 DNA reads TGTGCCACTGGCTTGGAGAAGACCCAGTACTTC.

As to this clonotype: A much larger clone lies a single base off, so this may be a read error. The chain recombines TRBV7-2 with TRBJ2-3; D is unresolved. Germline V gives CDR1 SGHTA, CDR2 FQGNSA. V lost 6 bases and J lost 4, with 14 bases in between. The CDR3 length is 14 residues. CDR3 sequence (DNA): TGTGCCAGCAGTTATGTGTGGAGCGCAGATACGCAGTATTTT. Translating it yields CASSYVWSADTQYF. The complete variable domain, with remaining parts taken from reference TRBV7-2 and TRBJ2-3, reads GAGVSQSPSNKVTEKGKDVELRCDPISGHTALYWYRQSLGQGLEFLIYFQGNSAPDKSGLPSDRFSAERTGGSVSTLTIQRTQQEDSAVYLCASSYVWSADTQYFGPGTRLTVL.

The chain employs TRBV20-1 and TRBJ2-7; 10 bases map to TRBD2. Trimming at V came to 5 bases and at J to 4 bases, leaving 11 bases not matched to a gene. Germline CDR1 reads DFQATT; CDR2 reads SNEGSKA (reference sequence). CDR3 length: 15 amino acids. CDR3 nucleotide sequence: TGCAGTGCTGAAGTAGCGGGGGGCGGGGTTTACGAGCAGTACTTC. Its translation is CSAEVAGGGVYEQYF.

This clonotype was observed at least ten times. This chain links TRBV7-2 with TRBJ2-1; 12 positions match TRBD2. J was trimmed by 9 bases and V by 5 bases; bases with no gene match: 5. Germline-derived CDR1 and CDR2 are SGHTA and FQGNSA. This CDR3 region has 14 residues. CDR3 coding DNA: TGTGCCAGCAGCCAACCGGGACTAGCGGGTGAGCAGTTCTTC. Protein product: CASSQPGLAGEQFF.

This clonotype was seen only a few times. The chain carries TRBV11-3 and TRBJ2-3, with TRBD2 identical over 14 bases. Trimming removed 1 base from V and 14 bases from J; junction bases left unmatched: 5. The length of the CDR3 is 14 residues. Germline values: CDR1 SGHNT, CDR2 YENEEA. The CDR3 DNA reads TGTGCCAGCAGCTTAGGGACTAGCGGGGGGCAACGGTATTTT. Its translation is CASSLGTSGGQRYF.

This clonotype has a count of ten or more. This sequence joins TRBV11-2 and TRBJ2-3; 7 nucleotides match TRBD2. Trimming cost V 2 bases and J 0 bases; bases outside gene matches: 2. Per germline, CDR1 SGHAT and CDR2 FQNNGV. The CDR3 is 15 residues long. For the CDR3, the DNA is TGTGCCAGCAGCTTAACTAGCGCGAGCACAGATACGCAGTATTTT. This encodes CASSLTSASTDTQYF.

This clonotype was detected many times. This sequence joins TRBV4-1 and TRBJ2-5; 7 bases line up with TRBD2. From germline, CDR1 is MGHRA and CDR2 YSYEKL. V dropped 3 bases and J dropped 4; count of bases not matched to a gene: 11. This CDR3 region has 16 residues. The CDR3 DNA follows: TGCGCCAGCAGCCAGAGCAGCGGGATCGGTTTAGAGACCCAGTACTTC. Translated: CASSQSSGIGLETQYF.

The sample holds many counts of this clonotype. V usage is TRBV7-2 and J usage is TRBJ2-3, with no clear D. V lost 4 bases to trimming and J lost 4 bases, with 15 bases between them. The CDR3 loop spans 15 amino acids. From germline, CDR1 is SGHTA and CDR2 FQGNSA. CDR3 sequence (DNA): TGTGCCAGCAGCTCCGTCAAAATCCGGGCAGATACGCAGTATTTT. As protein: CASSSVKIRADTQYF.

At least ten counts were recorded for this clonotype. The J gene is TRBJ1-5, the V gene TRBV7-2; a possible D gene is TRBD1 (5 bases). Trimming took 3 bases from V and 11 from J, leaving 20 bases between them. Germline-derived CDR1 and CDR2 are SGHTA and FQGNSA. The CDR3 is made up of 15 amino acids. CDR3 in DNA: TGTGCCAGCAGCTTGGGTGGGGGGAGAGCGCCAGCCCAGCATTTT. This translates into CASSLGGGRAPAQHF.

This clonotype was counted only a few times. The chain combines TRBV6-2 or TRBV6-3 with TRBJ2-4; perhaps TRBD1 as D (6 bases). CDR3 size: 14 residues. V lost 4 bases and J lost 1, with 8 bases in between. Germline CDR1 is MNHEY and CDR2 is SVGEGT. CDR3 nucleotide sequence: TGTGCCAGCAGTTCGCAGGGGGCCAAAAACATTCAGTACTTC. It yields the protein CASSSQGAKNIQYF.

The table lists this clonotype with many counts. This chain links TRBV18 with TRBJ2-3; 8 bases are a match to TRBD2. Germline V gene lookup returns CDR1 KGHSH and CDR2 LQKENI. The ends lost 8 bases at V and 2 bases at J; junction bases unmatched: 12. The CDR3 covers 16 residues. CDR3 DNA sequence: TGTGCCAGCATCGTACTAATTAGCGGGAACACAGATACGCAGTATTTT. This gives the protein CASIVLISGNTDTQYF.

The chain recombines TRBV29-1 with TRBJ2-3; 14 nucleotides agree with TRBD2. The J segment lost 4 bases and the V segment lost 7 bases, leaving 4 bases of the junction unmatched. The CDR3 has 14 amino acids. The germline V gene encodes CDR1 SQVTM and CDR2 ANQGSEA. The CDR3 DNA is TGCAGCGCGGGACTAGCGGGAGTGCCAGATACGCAGTATTTT. It encodes CSAGLAGVPDTQYF.

V gene TRBV5-4 combines with J gene TRBJ1-2, with 7 bases identical to TRBD1. V lost 4 bases, J lost 0 bases, and 12 bases stayed unmatched. The germline V gene has CDR1 SGHNT and CDR2 YYREEE (reference sequence). This CDR3 has 17 residues. The CDR3 sequence is CASSAPALGTANYGYTF. The CDR3 bases are TGTGCCAGCAGCGCGCCGGCCCTCGGGACAGCTAACTATGGCTACACCTTC.

The table lists this clonotype with many counts. The genes are TRBV7-2 and TRBJ2-3; 10 bases are shared with TRBD1. CDR1 is SGHTA, CDR2 FQGNSA, per germline. J was trimmed by 7 bases and V by 3 bases; bases with no gene match: 10. This CDR3 is built from 16 residues. The CDR3 region has the DNA TGTGCCAGCAGCTTTGACAGGGGGCGAATCCATTATACGCAGTATTTT. It yields the protein CASSFDRGRIHYTQYF.

This clonotype was observed a handful of times. This chain connects TRBV6-2 or TRBV6-3 to TRBJ2-7, with 10 bases identical to TRBD1. The CDR3 has 15 amino acids. V shed 10 bases and J 5 bases; nucleotides not matched to a gene: 14. In germline, CDR1 is MNHEY, CDR2 SVGEGT. DNA of the CDR3: TGTGCCACTACAGGGTCCGGGACAGGGGCCAACGAGCAGTACTTC. Its protein is CATTGSGTGANEQYF.